These T cell receptor beta chains were read from a single sample in a study of glioma-infiltrating T cells. MiXCR, applied by TCRdb to the multiplex PCR reads, yields one record per CDR3 protein. The table lists fewer than 200,000 distinct CDR3 sequences, roughly 45% of them singletons. The sequencing sample was made of glioma tissue, nonneoplastic brain tissue, or PBMCs (not recorded which). The receptors were sampled from a human donor with low-grade glioma or glioblastoma, undergoing nonglioma brain surgery, or in good health (not recorded which). Both conserved end residues are part of each CDR3. The D gene is left open where the match is weak. The size field is filled for only some rows; it gives once, few, many or a size class.

>TRBV28|-|TRBJ2-7|many
TGTGCCAGCAGTTCGCCTGGGGACAAGTTATACGAGCAGTACTTC
CASSSPGDKLYEQYF
>TRBV9|-|TRBJ2-5|-
-
CASSVGRGNQETKYF
>TRBV12-3/TRBV12-4|-|TRBJ1-5|many
TGTGCCAGCAGCAAGCGGGACAAGAATCAGCCCCAGCATTTT
CASSKRDKNQPQHF
>TRBV2|-|TRBJ2-2|-
TGTGCCAGCAGGTCACATGAACCCGGGGAGCTGTTTTTT
CASRSHEPGELFF
>TRBV7-9|TRBD2|TRBJ2-1|-
TGTGCCAGCAACGGACTAGCGCCTCAAGAGACCCAGTTCTTC
CASNGLAPQETQFF
>TRBV28|-|TRBJ1-1|many
TGTGCCAGCAGTTTAATCAGCGGGGTGAACACTGAAGCTTTCTTT
CASSLISGVNTEAFF
>TRBV20-1|TRBD1|TRBJ1-2|many
TGCAGTGCTAGGGAGGGGCAGGGGGCCTATGGCTACACCTTC
CSAREGQGAYGYTF
>TRBV12-3/TRBV12-4|TRBD2|TRBJ2-5|-
TGTGCCAGCAGGGCCCCGGGACTAGGGGGAGAGACCCAGTACTTC
CASRAPGLGGETQYF
>TRBV7-6|-|TRBJ2-7|few
TGTGCCAGCAGCTTAGTTGCTGACTCCTACGAGCAGTACTTC
CASSLVADSYEQYF
>TRBV5-4|-|TRBJ1-5|-
TGTGCCAGCAGCTTGGAGCCCAGGGGCAATAAGCCCCAGCATTTT
CASSLEPRGNKPQHF
>TRBV5-4|TRBD1|TRBJ1-1|-
TGTGCCAGCAGCGAACCGGGACAGCTGAACACTGAAGCTCTCTTT
CASSEPGQLNTEALF
>TRBV30|TRBD1|TRBJ1-1|few
TGTGCCTGGAGCTCCCGGACAGGGTGGGGCACTGAAGCTTTCTTT
CAWSSRTGWGTEAFF
>TRBV27|TRBD1|TRBJ2-6|few
TGTGCCAGCAGTTCGACTGGGACAGGGCATACTGGGGCCAACGTCCTGACTTTC
CASSSTGTGHTGANVLTF
>TRBV6-6|-|TRBJ2-7|few
TGTGCCAGCAGTTACTTAGCGAGAGCCTACGAGCAGTACTTC
CASSYLARAYEQYF
>TRBV2|-|TRBJ2-7|-
TGTGCCAGCAGTGAGGTTGGATGGGGAACCTCCTACGAGCAGTACTTC
CASSEVGWGTSYEQYF
>TRBV18|-|TRBJ1-6|-
TGTGCCAGCTCACTATACGACACGAAGGGTTATAATTCACCCCTCCACTTT
CASSLYDTKGYNSPLHF
>TRBV20-1|TRBD2|TRBJ2-3|-
TGCAGTGCTAGAGATAGAAGCGGGAGGCCCCCTAGGTCCTACAATGAGCAGTTCTTT
CSARDRSGRPPRSYNEQFF
>TRBV20-1|TRBD2|TRBJ2-3|many
TGCAGTGCTAAGGACGCTAGCGGGAATACGCAGTATTTT
CSAKDASGNTQYF
>TRBV2|-|TRBJ1-3|many
TGTGCCAGCACCGCCGGTGGAAACACCATATATTTT
CASTAGGNTIYF
>TRBV28|-|TRBJ2-5|-
TGTGCCAGCAGTGATAGGAGAGGGAGTCAACAAGAGACCCAGTACTTC
CASSDRRGSQQETQYF